Here is one TCR beta chain with its context. Its target is not known. The sample belongs to a study of OX40 agonist ivuxolimab in advanced cancers. Overall study results and limits: CD4+ and CD8+ blood T cells expanded clonally by week 6 at 0.1 to 3.0 mg/kg. Some nonresponders also had low normalized T-cell clonal expansion.

This table comes from immunoSEQ multiplex PCR, and its TCRdb copy is limited to in-frame clones, with some not included. The sample holds about 16,000 clones; more than 80% are singletons and the top ten take 25% to 30%. V shed 1 base and J shed 9 bases, with 6 bases lying between them. The CDR3 sequence is 12 residues long. CDR1 is SGHTA and CDR2 is FQGNSA in the germline V gene. The chain uses TRBV7-2 and TRBJ2-2, with D maybe TRBD2 (5 bases). The receptor's source is an adult with an advanced solid tumor such as melanoma, head and neck, liver or kidney cancer. The sample consisted of CD4+ or CD8+ T cells sorted from blood, taken in a trial of the OX40 agonist ivuxolimab. CDR3: CASSLVARELFF. In DNA, the CDR3 is TGTGCCAGCAGCTTAGTAGCGCGGGAGCTGTTTTTT.